This T cell receptor beta chain derives from a study of CD8 T cells in Susac syndrome. Regarding the study as a whole: By the study's own acknowledgment, its TCR sequencing and HLA analysis included relatively few individuals.

A word on this clonotype: What it recognizes is unknown.

Blood CD8+ and CD4+ T cells underwent high-throughput TCR beta sequencing. Negative isolation was applied to CD8+ and CD4+ T cells, and FACS enrichment was applied to TEMRA cells. The RNA, about 0.45 to 1 ug, was put through reverse transcription using random hexamers. The amplification used immunoSEQ multiplex PCR on TCR beta CDR3; it spanned 54 Vbeta and 13 Jbeta. TCRdb used MiXCR to reprocess the immunoSEQ multiplex PCR reads, holding one entry per CDR3 protein. The table lists some 200,000 distinct CDR3 sequences, just under 95% of them singletons. The V gene lost 0 bases and the J gene lost 2 bases, with 13 bases spanning the gap. CDR3 length: 15 amino acids. From germline, CDR1 is GTSNPN and CDR2 SVGIG (reference sequence).

V is TRBV30 and J is TRBJ2-5; no firm D call. The clonotype originates from a human donor in good health. Sequenced: CD4+ T cells from PBMCs. This CDR3 reads CAWSVSWAGQETQYF. CDR3 DNA: TGTGCCTGGAGTGTAAGTTGGGCAGGACAAGAGACCCAGTACTTC.